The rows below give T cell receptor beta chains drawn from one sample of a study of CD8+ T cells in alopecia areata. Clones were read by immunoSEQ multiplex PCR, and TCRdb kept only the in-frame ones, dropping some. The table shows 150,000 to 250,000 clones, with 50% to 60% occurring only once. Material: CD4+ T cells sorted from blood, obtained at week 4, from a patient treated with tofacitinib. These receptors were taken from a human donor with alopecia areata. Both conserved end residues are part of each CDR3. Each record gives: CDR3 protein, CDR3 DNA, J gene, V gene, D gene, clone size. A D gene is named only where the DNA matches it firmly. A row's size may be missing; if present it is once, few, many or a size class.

CDR3aa: CASSQQGAQETQYF; CDR3nt: TGCGCCAGCAGCCAACAGGGGGCACAAGAGACCCAGTACTTC; j_gene: TRBJ2-5; v_gene: TRBV4-1; d_gene: TRBD1; abundance: -
CDR3aa: CASSAGWTVEETQYF; CDR3nt: TGTGCCAGCAGCGCCGGTTGGACCGTCGAAGAGACCCAGTACTTC; j_gene: TRBJ2-5; v_gene: TRBV9; d_gene: -; abundance: -
CDR3aa: CASRALGQPNSPLHF; CDR3nt: TGTGCCAGCAGAGCATTGGGACAGCCCAATTCACCCCTCCACTTT; j_gene: TRBJ1-6; v_gene: TRBV11-2; d_gene: TRBD1; abundance: few
CDR3aa: CASSVALTDTQYF; CDR3nt: TGTGCCAGCAGCGTAGCTCTCACAGATACGCAGTATTTT; j_gene: TRBJ2-3; v_gene: TRBV9; d_gene: -; abundance: -
CDR3aa: CASSLAVGEGEKLFF; CDR3nt: TGTGCCAGCAGCTTAGCGGTGGGCGAGGGTGAAAAACTGTTTTTT; j_gene: TRBJ1-4; v_gene: TRBV7-9; d_gene: -; abundance: few
CDR3aa: CASSLLPGTTVTDTQYF; CDR3nt: TGCGCCAGCAGCTTGCTCCCCGGGACTACCGTCACAGATACGCAGTATTTT; j_gene: TRBJ2-3; v_gene: TRBV5-1; d_gene: TRBD2; abundance: -
CDR3aa: CASSQEVFSGANVLTF; CDR3nt: TGTGCCAGCAGCCAGGAAGTATTCTCTGGGGCCAACGTCCTGACTTTC; j_gene: TRBJ2-6; v_gene: TRBV7-9; d_gene: -; abundance: -
CDR3aa: CSVALSARRNTGELFF; CDR3nt: TGCAGCGTCGCCCTGTCCGCTAGGCGGAACACCGGGGAGCTGTTTTTT; j_gene: TRBJ2-2; v_gene: TRBV29-1; d_gene: -; abundance: -
CDR3aa: CASRKTGVEAFF; CDR3nt: TGTGCCAGCAGGAAAACAGGGGTTGAAGCTTTCTTT; j_gene: TRBJ1-1; v_gene: TRBV6-5; d_gene: TRBD1; abundance: few
CDR3aa: CASRSGTGGQPQHF; CDR3nt: TGTGCCAGCAGATCCGGGACAGGGGGACAGCCCCAGCATTTT; j_gene: TRBJ1-5; v_gene: TRBV27; d_gene: TRBD1; abundance: -
CDR3aa: CASSLSSDTHSEAFF; CDR3nt: TGTGCCAGCAGTTTATCGTCGGACACTCACAGCGAAGCTTTCTTT; j_gene: TRBJ1-1; v_gene: TRBV27; d_gene: -; abundance: -
CDR3aa: CAWSPRRSREAFF; CDR3nt: TGTGCCTGGAGTCCCCGACGCAGTCGTGAAGCTTTCTTT; j_gene: TRBJ1-1; v_gene: TRBV30; d_gene: -; abundance: -
CDR3aa: CASSHPMLGVGTGELFF; CDR3nt: TGCGCCAGCAGCCACCCGATGCTAGGGGTAGGCACCGGGGAGCTGTTTTTT; j_gene: TRBJ2-2; v_gene: TRBV4-1; d_gene: -; abundance: -
CDR3aa: CASSLGAGGEETQYF; CDR3nt: TGCGCCAGCAGCTTGGGGGCAGGGGGCGAGGAGACCCAGTACTTC; j_gene: TRBJ2-5; v_gene: TRBV5-1; d_gene: TRBD1; abundance: -
CDR3aa: CASWGTAQSSYNEQFF; CDR3nt: TGTGCCAGCTGGGGGACAGCTCAAAGCTCCTACAATGAGCAGTTCTTC; j_gene: TRBJ2-1; v_gene: TRBV2; d_gene: TRBD1; abundance: -
CDR3aa: CSVTRMEIAKNIQYF; CDR3nt: TGCAGCGTTACTCGCATGGAGATAGCCAAAAACATTCAGTACTTC; j_gene: TRBJ2-4; v_gene: TRBV29-1; d_gene: -; abundance: few
CDR3aa: CAWSVMEETEAFF; CDR3nt: TGTGCCTGGAGTGTAATGGAGGAAACTGAAGCTTTCTTT; j_gene: TRBJ1-1; v_gene: TRBV30; d_gene: -; abundance: -
CDR3aa: CASSSRTGKYGYTF; CDR3nt: TGTGCCAGCAGTTCGCGGACAGGGAAGTATGGCTACACCTTC; j_gene: TRBJ1-2; v_gene: TRBV6-6; d_gene: TRBD1; abundance: -
CDR3aa: CASSQDPRAPNTEAFF; CDR3nt: TGCGCCAGCAGCCAAGACCCCCGGGCGCCGAACACTGAAGCTTTCTTT; j_gene: TRBJ1-1; v_gene: TRBV4-1; d_gene: -; abundance: -
CDR3aa: CASTITNSPLHF; CDR3nt: TGTGCCAGCACCATAACTAATTCACCCCTCCACTTT; j_gene: TRBJ1-6; v_gene: TRBV7-2; d_gene: -; abundance: -
CDR3aa: CASGGNSNQPQHF; CDR3nt: TGTGCCAGCGGGGGCAATAGCAATCAGCCCCAGCATTTT; j_gene: TRBJ1-5; v_gene: TRBV28; d_gene: -; abundance: -
CDR3aa: CATSRDLQETQYF; CDR3nt: TGTGCCACCAGCAGAGATCTCCAAGAGACCCAGTACTTC; j_gene: TRBJ2-5; v_gene: TRBV15; d_gene: -; abundance: few
CDR3aa: CASTQGAGSNQPQHF; CDR3nt: TGTGCCAGTACCCAGGGGGCAGGAAGCAATCAGCCCCAGCATTTT; j_gene: TRBJ1-5; v_gene: TRBV19; d_gene: TRBD1; abundance: -
CDR3aa: CASSLSLPGTVNTGELFF; CDR3nt: TGTGCCAGCAGTTTGTCCCTTCCCGGGACAGTAAACACCGGGGAGCTGTTTTTT; j_gene: TRBJ2-2; v_gene: TRBV28; d_gene: TRBD1; abundance: -
CDR3aa: CASSVGAGTTHYTQYF; CDR3nt: TGTGCCAGCAGTGTTGGCGCCGGGACTACCCACTATACGCAGTATTTT; j_gene: TRBJ2-3; v_gene: TRBV2; d_gene: TRBD2; abundance: few
CDR3aa: CASSNPLGVTNYGYTF; CDR3nt: TGTGCCAGCAGTAACCCCCTCGGGGTTACTAACTATGGCTACACCTTC; j_gene: TRBJ1-2; v_gene: TRBV28; d_gene: -; abundance: -
CDR3aa: CASSLEQDGLGGYTF; CDR3nt: TGTGCCAGCAGCTTGGAACAGGACGGACTTGGGGGCTACACCTTC; j_gene: TRBJ1-2; v_gene: TRBV5-5; d_gene: -; abundance: -
CDR3aa: CSVAEANEQFF; CDR3nt: TGCAGCGTGGCAGAGGCCAATGAGCAGTTCTTC; j_gene: TRBJ2-1; v_gene: TRBV29-1; d_gene: -; abundance: -
CDR3aa: CASSPMGGQDTEAFF; CDR3nt: TGCGCCAGCAGCCCCATGGGAGGCCAGGACACTGAAGCTTTCTTT; j_gene: TRBJ1-1; v_gene: TRBV4-1; d_gene: -; abundance: -
CDR3aa: CASSEQTGGGLGEKLFF; CDR3nt: TGTGCCAGCAGTGAGCAGACAGGGGGCGGACTTGGTGAAAAACTGTTTTTT; j_gene: TRBJ1-4; v_gene: TRBV25-1; d_gene: TRBD1; abundance: -
CDR3aa: CASSQSGDGPHEAFF; CDR3nt: TGCGCCAGCAGTCAATCGGGGGACGGCCCACATGAAGCTTTCTTT; j_gene: TRBJ1-1; v_gene: TRBV23-1; d_gene: -; abundance: -
CDR3aa: CSVTGMSTEAFF; CDR3nt: TGCAGCGTCACAGGGATGAGCACTGAAGCTTTCTTT; j_gene: TRBJ1-1; v_gene: TRBV29-1; d_gene: -; abundance: -
CDR3aa: CASSLGTDTNEKLFF; CDR3nt: TGCGCCAGCAGCCTGGGGACGGATACTAATGAAAAACTGTTTTTT; j_gene: TRBJ1-4; v_gene: TRBV5-1; d_gene: -; abundance: once